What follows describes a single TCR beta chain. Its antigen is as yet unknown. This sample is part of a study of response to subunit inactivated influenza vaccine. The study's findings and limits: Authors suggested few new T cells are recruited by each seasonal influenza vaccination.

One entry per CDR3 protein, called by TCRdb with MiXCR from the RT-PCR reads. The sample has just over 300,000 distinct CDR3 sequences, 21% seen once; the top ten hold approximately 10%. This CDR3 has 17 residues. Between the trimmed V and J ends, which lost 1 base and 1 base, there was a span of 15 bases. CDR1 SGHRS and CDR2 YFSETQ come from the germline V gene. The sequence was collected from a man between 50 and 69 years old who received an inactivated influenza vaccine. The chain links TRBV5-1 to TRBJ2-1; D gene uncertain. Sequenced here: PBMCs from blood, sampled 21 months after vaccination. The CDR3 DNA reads TGCGCCAGCAGCTTGATGTACAGTCGTGCTTCCTACAATGAGCAGTTCTTC. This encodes CASSLMYSRASYNEQFF.